The 14 T cell receptor beta chains given below trace back to one sample, sequenced in a study of blood T cells in healthy people across ages. Primed by a sample-barcoded 5' primer and a J-beta primer mix, a second PCR proceeded for 7 to 11 cycles. One entry per CDR3 protein results from TCRdb running MiXCR on the 5' RACE reads. This sample carries some 1.7 million distinct CDR3 sequences, 28% of them seen once, and the ten largest clones take over 7%. The material sequenced was blood. These receptors all stem from a woman aged 25 to 39 in good health.

With regard to this clonotype: Lacking the conserved final phenylalanine or tryptophan, this CDR3 likely reflects a read error. The J gene is TRBJ2-5, the V gene TRBV7-7, with 7 positions matching TRBD2. The CDR3 extends over 15 amino acids. The junction had 8 bases not matched to a gene; V was cut back by 4 bases and J by 3 bases. Germline V gene sequence: CDR1 SSHAT, CDR2 FNYEAQ (reference sequence). CDR3 sequence: CASSSAPGGEETQYL. CDR3 DNA sequence: TGTGCCAGCAGCTCAGCCCCGGGGGGTGAAGAGACCCAGTACTTA.

The V call is TRBV29-1, the J call TRBJ1-2, with a tentative D call TRBD1 (5 bases). V was clipped by 4 bases and J by 4 bases, with 13 bases between them. Germline values: CDR1 SQVTM, CDR2 ANQGSEA. The length of the CDR3 is 13 residues. CDR3 protein: CSVGPGISYGYTF. DNA of the CDR3: TGCAGCGTTGGTCCAGGGATTAGCTATGGCTACACCTTC.

V is TRBV2 and J is TRBJ2-5; no firm D call. Germline V gene data show CDR1 as SNHLY and CDR2 as FYNNEI. The CDR3 runs 11 residues. Trimming stripped 7 bases from V and 3 bases from J, with 6 bases between. CDR3 sequence: CASTMEETQYF. The CDR3 DNA follows: TGTGCCAGCACGATGGAAGAGACCCAGTACTTC.

The chain is built from TRBV20-1 and TRBJ1-6, with D possibly being TRBD1 (6 bases). Germline lookup yields CDR1 DFQATT and CDR2 SNEGSKA (reference sequence). V lost 5 bases, J lost 8 bases, and 19 bases lay in between. This CDR3 region has 15 residues. This CDR3 is CSAPAVTGSDSPLHF. The CDR3 nucleotides read TGCAGTGCTCCGGCAGTCACAGGGTCAGATTCACCCCTCCACTTT.

This clonotype was detected once. The chain joins TRBV14 to TRBJ2-1; 8 bases are shared with TRBD2. CDR1 SGHDN and CDR2 FVKESK come from the germline V gene. CDR3 size: 18 residues. V lost 4 bases to trimming and J lost 0 bases; unmatched junction nucleotides: 11. DNA of the CDR3: TGTGCCAGCAGCCCAGAAAGGGGTGCGGGGGGCTCCTACAATGAGCAGTTCTTC. The encoded protein is CASSPERGAGGSYNEQFF. Based on the CDR3 plus reference TRBV14 and TRBJ2-1, the full variable domain is EAGVTQFPSHSVIEKGQTVTLRCDPISGHDNLYWYRRVMGKEIKFLLHFVKESKQDESGMPNNRFLAERTGGTYSTLKVQPAELEDSGVYFCASSPERGAGGSYNEQFFGPGTRLTVL.

This clonotype showed up many times. The V call is TRBV28, the J call TRBJ2-5; D gene unclear. The CDR3 is made up of 14 amino acids. V lost 7 bases, J lost 5 bases, and 17 bases lay in between. Germline CDR1 is MDHEN and CDR2 is SYDVKM. This CDR3 reads CASTDTKGRETQYF. The CDR3 bases are TGTGCCAGCACCGACACCAAGGGTAGGGAGACCCAGTACTTC. Supplemented by reference TRBV28 and TRBJ2-5, the full variable domain reads DVKVTQSSRYLVKRTGEKVFLECVQDMDHENMFWYRQDPGLGLRLIYFSYDVKMKEKGDIPEGYSVSREKKERFSLILESASTNQTSMYLCASTDTKGRETQYFGPGTRLLVL.

This clonotype came up many times. This chain connects TRBV7-9 to TRBJ2-1; 9 bases match TRBD2. This CDR3 contains 16 residues. Trimming took 6 bases from V and 4 from J; bases not matched to a gene: 10. CDR1 and CDR2 from the germline V gene are SEHNR and FQNEAQ (reference sequence). CDR3 protein: CASRATSGFTYNEQFF. The CDR3, as DNA: TGTGCCAGCAGAGCTACTAGCGGGTTCACTTACAATGAGCAGTTCTTC.

The chain employs TRBV3-1 and TRBJ1-1, with 7 positions matching TRBD1. The CDR3 spans 15 residues. The V and J ends lost 4 bases and 1 base, in that order; junction bases with no gene match: 6. Germline-derived CDR1 and CDR2 are LGHDT and YNNKEL (reference sequence). CDR3 loop: CASSPYDRANTEAFF. The CDR3 coding sequence is TGTGCCAGCAGCCCCTATGACAGGGCGAACACTGAAGCTTTCTTT.

This rearrangement joins TRBV20-1 to TRBJ1-1; TRBD1 might be the D (5 bases). The length of the CDR3 is 13 residues. The V gene lost 3 bases and the J gene lost 6 bases, with 14 bases spanning the gap. Per germline, CDR1 DFQATT and CDR2 SNEGSKA (reference sequence). This CDR3 is CSASGKGISEAFF. The CDR3 DNA reads as TGCAGTGCTAGCGGAAAGGGGATCTCTGAAGCTTTCTTT.

Notes on this clonotype: A much larger clone is a single base away; this may be a read error. The rearrangement links TRBV12-5 to TRBJ2-7; the match to TRBD1 covers 7 bases. V shed 1 base, J shed 1 base, and the junction held 4 bases outside the gene matches. The CDR3 runs 15 residues. Germline CDR1 reads LGHNT; CDR2 reads FRNRAP. CDR3 in DNA: TGTGCTAGTGGTTTGGGCGGACAGGAGTCCTACGAGCAGTACTTC. The encoded protein is CASGLGGQESYEQYF. The variable domain in full, completed from reference TRBV12-5 and TRBJ2-7, reads DARVTQTPRHKVTEMGQEVTMRCQPILGHNTVFWYRQTMMQGLELLAYFRNRAPLDDSGMPKDRFSAEMPDATLATLKIQPSEPRDSAVYFCASGLGGQESYEQYFGPGTRLTVT.

This clonotype was seen only once. A clone one base away is much larger, so this may be a read error. The chain couples TRBV29-1 to TRBJ2-7; D is uncertain. The CDR3 runs to 13 residues. Trimming stripped 1 base from V and 0 bases from J, with 7 bases between. Per the germline V gene, CDR1 is SQVTM and CDR2 is ANQGSEA. The CDR3 DNA is TGCAGCGTTGAAGGGTCGGCCTCCTACGAGCAGTACTTC. It yields the protein CSVEGSASYEQYF.

V and J are TRBV27 and TRBJ1-4, with a tentative D call TRBD1 (6 bases). Germline CDR1 reads MNHEY; CDR2 reads SMNVEV (reference sequence). The CDR3 has 16 residues. Trimming took off 6 bases at V and 7 bases at J, with 21 bases between the two ends. This CDR3 reads CASRRGEGIPSEKLFF. The CDR3 DNA is TGTGCCAGCAGAAGGGGGGAGGGGATTCCAAGTGAAAAACTGTTTTTT.

This clonotype was counted a few times. The chain recombines TRBV3-1 with TRBJ2-1, with D uncertain. The germline CDR1 and CDR2 sequences are LGHDT and YNNKEL (reference sequence). This CDR3 has 13 residues. The germline V and J ends were trimmed by 0 bases and 12 bases, with 12 bases remaining between them. The CDR3 sequence is CASSQDRATGQFF. The CDR3 nucleotides read TGTGCCAGCAGCCAAGATAGGGCGACTGGGCAGTTCTTC.

This clonotype turned up a few times. This chain connects TRBV6-6 to TRBJ2-6, with D possibly being TRBD1 (5 bases). V lost 6 bases to trimming and J lost 0 bases, with 12 bases between them. Germline loops: CDR1 MNHNY, CDR2 SVGAGI (reference sequence). The CDR3 has 16 residues. The chain's CDR3 is CASSQTVHSGANVLTF. The CDR3, as DNA: TGTGCCAGCAGCCAGACAGTTCACTCTGGGGCCAACGTCCTGACTTTC.